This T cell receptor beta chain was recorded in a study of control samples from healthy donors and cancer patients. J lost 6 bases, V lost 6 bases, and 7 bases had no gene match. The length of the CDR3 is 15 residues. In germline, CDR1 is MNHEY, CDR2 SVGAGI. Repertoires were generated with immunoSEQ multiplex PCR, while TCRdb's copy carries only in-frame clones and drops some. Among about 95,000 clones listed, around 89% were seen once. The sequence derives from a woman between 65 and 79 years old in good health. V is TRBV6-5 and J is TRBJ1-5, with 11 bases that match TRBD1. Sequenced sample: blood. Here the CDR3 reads CASSSGQGAGQPQHF. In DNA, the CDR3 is TGTGCCAGCAGCAGTGGACAGGGGGCAGGTCAGCCCCAGCATTTT.